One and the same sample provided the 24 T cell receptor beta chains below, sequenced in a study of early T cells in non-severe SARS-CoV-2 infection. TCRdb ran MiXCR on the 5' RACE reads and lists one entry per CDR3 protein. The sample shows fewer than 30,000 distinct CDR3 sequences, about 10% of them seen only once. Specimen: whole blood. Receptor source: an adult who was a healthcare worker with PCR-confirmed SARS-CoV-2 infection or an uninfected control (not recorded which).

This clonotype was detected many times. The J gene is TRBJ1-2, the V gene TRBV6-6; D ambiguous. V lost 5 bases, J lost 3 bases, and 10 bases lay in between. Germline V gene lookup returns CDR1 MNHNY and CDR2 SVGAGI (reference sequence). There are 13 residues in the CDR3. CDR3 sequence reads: CASSPPGYYGYTF. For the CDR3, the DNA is TGTGCCAGCAGTCCACCGGGGTACTATGGCTACACCTTC.

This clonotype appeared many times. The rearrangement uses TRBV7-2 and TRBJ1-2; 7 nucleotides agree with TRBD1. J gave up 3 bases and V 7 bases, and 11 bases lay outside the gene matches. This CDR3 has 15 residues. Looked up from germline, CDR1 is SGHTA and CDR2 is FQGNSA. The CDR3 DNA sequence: TGTGCCAGCACCTACTCTGACAGGGATCACTATGGCTACACCTTC. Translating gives CASTYSDRDHYGYTF. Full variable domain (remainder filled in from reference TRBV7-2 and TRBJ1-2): GAGVSQSPSNKVTEKGKDVELRCDPISGHTALYWYRQSLGQGLEFLIYFQGNSAPDKSGLPSDRFSAERTGGSVSTLTIQRTQQEDSAVYLCASTYSDRDHYGYTFGSGTRLTVV.

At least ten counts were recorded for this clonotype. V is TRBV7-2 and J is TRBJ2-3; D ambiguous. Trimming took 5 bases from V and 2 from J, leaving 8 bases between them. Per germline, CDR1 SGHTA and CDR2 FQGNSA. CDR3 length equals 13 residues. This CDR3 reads CASSPGFTDTQYF. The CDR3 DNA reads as TGTGCCAGCAGCCCTGGTTTCACAGATACGCAGTATTTT.

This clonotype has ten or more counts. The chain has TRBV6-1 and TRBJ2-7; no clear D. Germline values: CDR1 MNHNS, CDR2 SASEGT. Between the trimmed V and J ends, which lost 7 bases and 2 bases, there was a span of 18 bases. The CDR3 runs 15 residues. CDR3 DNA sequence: TGTGCCAGCACAACCTTCGACAAGGGCACCTACGAGCAGTACTTC. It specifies CASTTFDKGTYEQYF.

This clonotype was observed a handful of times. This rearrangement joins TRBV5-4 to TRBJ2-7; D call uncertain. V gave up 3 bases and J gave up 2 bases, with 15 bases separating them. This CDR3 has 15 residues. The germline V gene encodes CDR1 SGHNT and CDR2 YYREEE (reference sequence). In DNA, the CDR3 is TGTGCCAGCAGCTCGGCCGGCGGCGGACCCTACGAGCAGTACTTC. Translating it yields CASSSAGGGPYEQYF.

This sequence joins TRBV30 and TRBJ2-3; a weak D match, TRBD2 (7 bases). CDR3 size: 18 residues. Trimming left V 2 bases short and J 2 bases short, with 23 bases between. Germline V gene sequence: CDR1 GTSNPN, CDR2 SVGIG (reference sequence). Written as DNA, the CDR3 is TGTGCCTGGAGTACCCCCTCGGGGTGGGGGGGCGACACAGATACGCAGTATTTT. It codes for CAWSTPSGWGGDTDTQYF. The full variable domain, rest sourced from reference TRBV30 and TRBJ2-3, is SQTIHQWPATLVQPVGSPLSLECTVEGTSNPNLYWYRQAAGRGLQLLFYSVGIGQISSEVPQNLSASRPQDRQFILSSKKLLLSDSGFYLCAWSTPSGWGGDTDTQYFGPGTRLTVL.

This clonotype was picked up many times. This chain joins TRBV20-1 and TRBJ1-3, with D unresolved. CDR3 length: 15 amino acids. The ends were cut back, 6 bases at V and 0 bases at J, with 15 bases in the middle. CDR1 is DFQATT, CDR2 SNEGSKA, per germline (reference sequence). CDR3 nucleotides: TGCAGTGCCCAGATCCCCCCCGGCTCTGGAAACACCATATATTTT. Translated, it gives CSAQIPPGSGNTIYF.

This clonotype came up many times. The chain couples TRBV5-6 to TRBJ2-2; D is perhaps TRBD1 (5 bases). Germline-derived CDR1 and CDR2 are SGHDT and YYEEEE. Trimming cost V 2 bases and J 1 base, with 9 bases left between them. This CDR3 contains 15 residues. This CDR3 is CASSFRQKNTGELFF. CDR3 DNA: TGTGCCAGCAGCTTCAGACAGAAGAACACCGGGGAGCTGTTTTTT.

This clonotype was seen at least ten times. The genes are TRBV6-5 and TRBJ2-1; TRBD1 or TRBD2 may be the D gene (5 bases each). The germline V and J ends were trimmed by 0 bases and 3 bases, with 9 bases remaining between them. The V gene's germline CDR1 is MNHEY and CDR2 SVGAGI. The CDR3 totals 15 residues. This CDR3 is CASSYSGARYNEQFF. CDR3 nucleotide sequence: TGTGCCAGCAGTTACTCCGGGGCCCGCTACAATGAGCAGTTCTTC.

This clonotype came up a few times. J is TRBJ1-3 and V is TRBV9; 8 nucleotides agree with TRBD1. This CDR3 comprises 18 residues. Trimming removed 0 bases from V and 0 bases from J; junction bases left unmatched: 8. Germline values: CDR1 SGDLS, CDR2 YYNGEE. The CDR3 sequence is CASSVGLYRGDSGNTIYF. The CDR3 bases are TGTGCCAGCAGCGTAGGGTTATACAGGGGGGACTCTGGAAACACCATATATTTT.

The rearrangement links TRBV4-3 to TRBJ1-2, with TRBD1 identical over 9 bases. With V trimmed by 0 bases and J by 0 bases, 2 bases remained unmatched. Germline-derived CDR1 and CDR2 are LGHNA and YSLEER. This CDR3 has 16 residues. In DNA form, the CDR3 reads TGCGCCAGCAGCCAAGATGGGACAGGGACTAACTATGGCTACACCTTC. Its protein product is CASSQDGTGTNYGYTF.

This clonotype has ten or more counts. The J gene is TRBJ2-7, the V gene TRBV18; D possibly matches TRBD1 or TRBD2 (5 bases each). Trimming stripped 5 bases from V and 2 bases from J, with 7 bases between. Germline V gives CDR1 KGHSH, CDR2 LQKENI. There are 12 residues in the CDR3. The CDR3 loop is CASSGTAYEQYF. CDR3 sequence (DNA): TGTGCCAGCTCAGGGACGGCCTACGAGCAGTACTTC.

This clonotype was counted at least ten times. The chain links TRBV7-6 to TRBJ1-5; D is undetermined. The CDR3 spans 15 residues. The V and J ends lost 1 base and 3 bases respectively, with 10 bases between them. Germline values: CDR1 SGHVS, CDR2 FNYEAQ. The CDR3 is CASSLGPGPNQPQHF. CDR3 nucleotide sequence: TGTGCCAGCAGCTTAGGGCCAGGCCCCAATCAGCCCCAGCATTTT.

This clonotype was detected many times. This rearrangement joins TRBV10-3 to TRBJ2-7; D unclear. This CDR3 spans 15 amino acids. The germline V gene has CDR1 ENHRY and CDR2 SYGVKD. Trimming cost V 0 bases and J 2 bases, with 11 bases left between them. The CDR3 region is CAISESSLHPYEQYF. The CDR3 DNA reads TGTGCCATCAGTGAGTCGTCACTTCATCCCTACGAGCAGTACTTC.

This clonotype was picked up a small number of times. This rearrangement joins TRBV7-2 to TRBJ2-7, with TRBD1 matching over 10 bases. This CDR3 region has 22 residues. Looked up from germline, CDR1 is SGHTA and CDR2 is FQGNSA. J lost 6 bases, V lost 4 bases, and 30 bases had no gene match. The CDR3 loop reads CASSSRGPRDRGIRGSGPEQYF. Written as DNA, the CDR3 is TGTGCCAGCAGCTCCAGAGGGCCCCGGGACAGGGGCATCCGGGGAAGCGGGCCCGAGCAGTACTTC.

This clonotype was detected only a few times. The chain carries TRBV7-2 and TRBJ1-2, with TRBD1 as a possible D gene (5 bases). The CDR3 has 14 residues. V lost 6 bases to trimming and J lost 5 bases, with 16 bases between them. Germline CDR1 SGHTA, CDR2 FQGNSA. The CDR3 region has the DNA TGTGCCAGCAGTTCAGGGTTTGGTGTGTATGGCTACACCTTC. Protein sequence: CASSSGFGVYGYTF.

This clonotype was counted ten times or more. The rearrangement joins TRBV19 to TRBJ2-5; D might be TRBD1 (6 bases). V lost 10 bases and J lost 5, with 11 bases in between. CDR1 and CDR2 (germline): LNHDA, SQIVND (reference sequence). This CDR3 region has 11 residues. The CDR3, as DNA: TGTGCCACACGACAGGTTGAGACCCAGTACTTC. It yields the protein CATRQVETQYF.

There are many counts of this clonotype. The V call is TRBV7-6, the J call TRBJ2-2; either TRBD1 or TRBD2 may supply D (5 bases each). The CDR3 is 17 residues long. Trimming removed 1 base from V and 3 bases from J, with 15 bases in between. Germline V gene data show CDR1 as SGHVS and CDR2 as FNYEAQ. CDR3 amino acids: CASSLGSPGGYTGELFF. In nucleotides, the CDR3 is TGTGCCAGCAGCTTAGGTTCACCTGGGGGATACACCGGGGAGCTGTTTTTT.

The CDR3: CASRRTGSSYGYTF. The DNA for the CDR3 is TGTGCCAGCAGGCGAACGGGGTCCTCGTATGGCTACACCTTC. The gene calls are TRBV6-5 and TRBJ1-2; unclear D gene. The CDR3 is made up of 14 amino acids. The V gene lost 6 bases and the J gene lost 5 bases, with 16 bases spanning the gap. CDR1 MNHEY and CDR2 SVGAGI come from the germline V gene.

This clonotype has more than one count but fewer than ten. CDR3 residues: CASSPGLGSNQPQHF. The CDR3 bases are TGTGCCAGCAGCCCCGGTCTGGGCAGCAATCAGCCCCAGCATTTT. The chain has TRBV9 and TRBJ1-5; D uncertain. Germline V lookup: CDR1 SGDLS, CDR2 YYNGEE. The CDR3 has 15 amino acids. Trimming cost V 4 bases and J 1 base, with 12 bases left between them.

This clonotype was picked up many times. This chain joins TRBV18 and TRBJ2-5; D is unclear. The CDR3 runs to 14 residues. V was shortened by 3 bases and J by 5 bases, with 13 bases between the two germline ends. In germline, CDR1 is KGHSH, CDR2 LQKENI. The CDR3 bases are TGTGCCAGCTCACCCGAGAGGTCGTCGGAGACCCAGTACTTC. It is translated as CASSPERSSETQYF.

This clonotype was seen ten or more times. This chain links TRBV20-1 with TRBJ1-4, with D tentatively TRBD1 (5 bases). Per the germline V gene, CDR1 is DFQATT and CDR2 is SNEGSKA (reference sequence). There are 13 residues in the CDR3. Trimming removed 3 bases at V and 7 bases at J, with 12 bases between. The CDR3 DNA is TGCAGTGCTAGGCGGGGGGTGCGTGAAAAACTGTTTTTT. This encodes CSARRGVREKLFF.

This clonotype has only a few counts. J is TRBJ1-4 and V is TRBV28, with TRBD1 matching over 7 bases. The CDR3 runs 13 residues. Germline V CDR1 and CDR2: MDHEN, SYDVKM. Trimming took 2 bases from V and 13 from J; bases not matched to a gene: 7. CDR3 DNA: TGTGCCAGCAGTTTACCACGAACAGGGGCACTGTTTTTT. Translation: CASSLPRTGALFF.

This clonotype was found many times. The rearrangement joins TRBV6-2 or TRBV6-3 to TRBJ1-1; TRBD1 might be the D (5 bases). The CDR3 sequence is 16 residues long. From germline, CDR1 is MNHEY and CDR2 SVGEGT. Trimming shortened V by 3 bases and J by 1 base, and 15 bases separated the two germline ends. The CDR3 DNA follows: TGTGCCAGCAGTTATTGGTTTCGGGGCGAGAACACTGAAGCTTTCTTT. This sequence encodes CASSYWFRGENTEAFF.